This is a list of T cell receptor beta chains from one sample in a study of T cell repertoires in cytomegalovirus infection. In TCRdb, the reads were re-called with MiXCR into one record per CDR3 protein. The sample records approximately 180,000 distinct CDR3 sequences, about 15% being singletons. Sequenced: CD8+ T cells from PBMCs. Receptors originate from a human donor in good health (CMV status not recorded). Some clones in this sample may be carry-over from other donors' samples. Both conserved end residues are part of each CDR3. A D gene is named only where the DNA matches it firmly. Where a row states a size, it is once, few, many or the class of an expanded clone; other rows omit it.

d_call,clone_size,v_call,j_call,cdr3_nt,cdr3_aa
.,few,TRBV7-9,TRBJ1-1,TGTGCCAGCAGCTTTGTGGCGGCCCGGGCGGACACTGAAGCTTTCTTT,CASSFVAARADTEAFF
TRBD1,few,TRBV7-8,TRBJ1-1,TGTGCCAGCAGAGACACCGGGACAGGGGGCAACACTGAAGCTTTCTTT,CASRDTGTGGNTEAFF
.,few,TRBV29-1,TRBJ1-1,TGCAGCGGAGAGACCGAAACGAACACTGAAGCTTTCTTT,CSGETETNTEAFF
TRBD2,.,TRBV6-2/TRBV6-3,TRBJ2-1,TGTGACAGCAGTCTGACTAGCGGGGGGAAGAGCTCCTACAATGAGCAGTTCTTC,CDSSLTSGGKSSYNEQFF
TRBD2,few,TRBV12-3/TRBV12-4,TRBJ2-3,TGTGCCAGCAGTTTCCCTGGCGGGGGGGCGCGAGGGCCAGATACGCAGTATTTT,CASSFPGGGARGPDTQYF
TRBD1,few,TRBV6-6,TRBJ1-1,TGTGCCAGCAGTTACCAGGGGGAGCCTGAAGCTTTCTTT,CASSYQGEPEAFF
.,few,TRBV7-2,TRBJ2-5,TGTGCCAGCAGCTCTTCCGGGGCGCCGGAGACCCAGTACTTC,CASSSSGAPETQYF
.,few,TRBV7-8,TRBJ1-4,TGTGCCAGCAGCTTATTCCGGGGCAATGAAAAACTGTTTTTT,CASSLFRGNEKLFF
.,many,TRBV7-8,TRBJ2-1,TGTGCCAGCAGCGCCGCACGGGGTGGGGAAGGGAATGAGCAGTTCTTC,CASSAARGGEGNEQFF
.,few,TRBV7-2,TRBJ1-4,TGTGCCAGCAGCTTAGCCACAGCATTGATTAATGAAAAACTGTTTTTT,CASSLATALINEKLFF
TRBD1,.,TRBV11-2,TRBJ2-7,TGTGCCAGCAGCTTAGGAGGGACAGCCGAGCAGTACTTC,CASSLGGTAEQYF
.,.,TRBV4-3,TRBJ1-2,TGCGCCAGCAGCCAAGATATATATGAGGAGAGGGCTAACTATGGCTACACCTTC,CASSQDIYEERANYGYTF
.,few,TRBV5-1,TRBJ2-5,TGCGCCAGCAGCTTGTACGGGGGAACGGAGGAGACCCAGTACTTC,CASSLYGGTEETQYF
TRBD2,few,TRBV7-8,TRBJ2-1,TGTGCCAGCAGCTTAGAAACGGGACTAGCGGGAAAAAACAATGAGCAGTTCTTC,CASSLETGLAGKNNEQFF
.,.,TRBV2,TRBJ1-2,TGTGCCAGCAGTGAAGTTGAGGGCACAGCTCCCTATAACTATGGCTACACCTTC,CASSEVEGTAPYNYGYTF
.,many,TRBV10-3,TRBJ1-1,TGTGCCATCAGTGAGTCCCTTTTTCAGGGTATGAACACTGAAGCTTTCTTT,CAISESLFQGMNTEAFF
TRBD2,.,TRBV9,TRBJ2-1,TGTGCCAGCGGGGGGACTAGCGGGGTCAGCTCCTACAATGAGCAGTTCTTC,CASGGTSGVSSYNEQFF
.,.,TRBV6-1,TRBJ1-2,TGTGCCAGCAGTGAAGCAGGCAGGGGAGAGTTCTTGGGCGGCTACACCTTC,CASSEAGRGEFLGGYTF
TRBD1,.,TRBV27,TRBJ1-1,TGTGCCAGCACCTGGACAGGGACGAACACTGAAGCTTTCTTT,CASTWTGTNTEAFF
TRBD1,.,TRBV20-1,TRBJ1-2,TGCAGTGCTAGGAAGACAGGGGGGAACTATGGCTACACCTTC,CSARKTGGNYGYTF
.,.,TRBV5-5,TRBJ2-7,TGTGCCAGCAGCTTACGGGACTTCTTGTACGAGCAGTACTTC,CASSLRDFLYEQYF
.,few,TRBV14,TRBJ2-2,TGTGCCAGCAGCCAGGACCGAGGGGAGCTGTTTTTT,CASSQDRGELFF
.,many,TRBV7-2,TRBJ1-4,TGTGCCAGCAGCTTAGCGTTGAGGGGAAGTGAAAAACTGTTTTTT,CASSLALRGSEKLFF
TRBD1,few,TRBV25-1,TRBJ1-1,TGTGCCAGCAGTGACTTACAGGGGGCGAACACTGAAGCTTTCTTT,CASSDLQGANTEAFF
.,.,TRBV7-9,TRBJ2-5,TGTGCCAGCCGCGGCAGGGGCCTCCAAGAGACCCAGTACTTC,CASRGRGLQETQYF
.,few,TRBV7-9,TRBJ1-2,TGTGCCAGCAGCTCCTCACACTGGGGCGATTATGGCTACACCTTC,CASSSSHWGDYGYTF
.,.,TRBV20-1,TRBJ1-5,TGCAGTGCTCGTGAGGACCGCCGGGGACAGCCCCAGCATTTT,CSAREDRRGQPQHF
.,.,TRBV19,TRBJ2-7,TGTGCCAGTAGTATAAACAGGGCCTACGAGCAGTACTTC,CASSINRAYEQYF
.,.,TRBV7-3,TRBJ2-3,TGTGCCAGCAGCGCAACCGGGGCCATCACAGATACGCAGTATTTT,CASSATGAITDTQYF
.,many,TRBV7-2,TRBJ1-5,TGTGCCAGCAGCTTAGCGGGGAGTTATAGCAATCAGCCCCAGCATTTT,CASSLAGSYSNQPQHF
.,.,TRBV20-1,TRBJ1-6,TGCAGTGCTAGAGATTCAGAAAGGTTCCACTTT,CSARDSERFHF
.,few,TRBV6-4,TRBJ2-3,TGTGCCAGCAGCCGGACCCTCGCGTCGGATACGCAGTATTTT,CASSRTLASDTQYF
.,many,TRBV28,TRBJ1-5,TGTGCCAGCAGTTTTGCCAGGGCCAGAGGTGGGAGCAATCAGCCCCAGCATTTT,CASSFARARGGSNQPQHF
TRBD1,few,TRBV4-3,TRBJ2-2,TGCGCCAGCAGCCAAGATGCAGACAGGGGGTTCACCGGGGAGCTGTTTTTT,CASSQDADRGFTGELFF
.,few,TRBV4-1,TRBJ2-7,TGCGCCAGCAGCCAGGCCCCCGGCTACGAGCAGTACTTC,CASSQAPGYEQYF
TRBD1,.,TRBV20-1,TRBJ1-5,TGCAGTGCTAGACAGAACCCTCAGGGGGCGGACAATCAGCCCCAGCATTTT,CSARQNPQGADNQPQHF
.,once,TRBV7-6,TRBJ2-1,TGTGCCAGCAGCTTAGCGAGGTCACGGTCCAATGAGCAGTTCTTC,CASSLARSRSNEQFF
.,few,TRBV7-2,TRBJ1-2,TGTGCCAGCAGCGTAAGGGACACTACCCGGCTTGGCTACACCTTC,CASSVRDTTRLGYTF
TRBD2,.,TRBV7-2,TRBJ2-2,TGTGCCAGCACTCCGGGACTAGCGGGGGCCTCGAACACCGGGGAGCTGTTTTTT,CASTPGLAGASNTGELFF